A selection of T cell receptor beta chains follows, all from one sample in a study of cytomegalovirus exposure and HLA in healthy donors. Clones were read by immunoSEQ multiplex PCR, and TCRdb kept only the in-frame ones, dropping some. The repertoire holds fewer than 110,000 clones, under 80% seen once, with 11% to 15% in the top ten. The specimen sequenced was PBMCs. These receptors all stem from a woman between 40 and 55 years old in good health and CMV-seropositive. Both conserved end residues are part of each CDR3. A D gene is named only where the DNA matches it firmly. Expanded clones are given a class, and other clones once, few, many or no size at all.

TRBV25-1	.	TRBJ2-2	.	CASSEGGRVDGELFF	TGTGCCAGCAGTGAAGGGGGCAGGGTTGACGGGGAGCTGTTTTTT
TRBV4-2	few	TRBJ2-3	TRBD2	CASTRRASGEDTQYF	TGTGCCAGCACCCGCCGGGCTAGCGGGGAGGATACGCAGTATTTT
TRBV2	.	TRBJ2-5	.	CASGWTTRETQYF	TGTGCCAGCGGGTGGACTACAAGGGAGACCCAGTACTTC
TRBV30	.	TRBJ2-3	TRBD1	CAWHRDRGSDTQYF	TGTGCCTGGCACCGGGACAGGGGATCAGATACGCAGTATTTT
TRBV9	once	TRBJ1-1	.	CASSDGVLDTEAFF	TGTGCCAGCAGCGACGGGGTTTTGGACACTGAAGCTTTCTTT
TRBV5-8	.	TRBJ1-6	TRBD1	CASSFDRVSPLHF	TGTGCCAGCAGCTTTGACAGGGTTTCACCCCTCCACTTT
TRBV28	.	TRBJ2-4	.	CASSAPDSAKNIQYF	TGTGCCAGCAGCGCACCGGACTCAGCCAAAAACATTCAGTACTTC
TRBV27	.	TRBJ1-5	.	CASSPQSWPQHF	TGTGCCAGCAGTCCCCAGTCGTGGCCCCAGCATTTT
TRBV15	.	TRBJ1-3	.	CATSRDAGLGNTIYF	TGTGCCACCAGCAGAGATGCGGGACTTGGAAACACCATATATTTT
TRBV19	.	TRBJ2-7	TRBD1	CASSINRGNYEQYF	TGTGCCAGTAGTATTAACAGGGGCAACTACGAGCAGTACTTC
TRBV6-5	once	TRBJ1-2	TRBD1	CASSYSYRGGYGYTF	TGTGCCAGCAGTTACTCATACAGGGGGGGCTATGGCTACACCTTC
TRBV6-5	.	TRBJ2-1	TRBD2	CASRGTGGNEQFF	TGTGCCAGCAGGGGGACGGGAGGGAATGAGCAGTTCTTC
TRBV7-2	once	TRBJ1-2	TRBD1	CASSLDATGAGGYTF	TGTGCCAGCAGCTTAGACGCGACAGGGGCAGGAGGCTACACCTTC
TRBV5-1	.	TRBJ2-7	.	CASSLAIAASSYEQYF	TGCGCCAGCAGCTTAGCAATTGCGGCGAGCTCCTACGAGCAGTACTTC
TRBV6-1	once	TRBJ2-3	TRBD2	CASSDREGGLYTQYF	TGTGCCAGCAGTGACCGGGAGGGTGGATTGTATACGCAGTATTTT
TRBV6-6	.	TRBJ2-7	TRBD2	CASSPPRAGYSYEQYF	TGTGCCAGCAGCCCCCCTCGAGCGGGGTACTCCTACGAGCAGTACTTC
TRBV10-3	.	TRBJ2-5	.	CAISESQALGETQYF	TGTGCCATCAGTGAGTCCCAGGCATTGGGAGAGACCCAGTACTTC
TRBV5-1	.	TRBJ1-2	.	CASSDGTPRGNYGYTF	TGCGCCAGCAGCGACGGGACACCGAGGGGTAACTATGGCTACACCTTC
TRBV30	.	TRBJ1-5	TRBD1	CAWAQGAISLSNQPQHF	TGTGCCTGGGCACAGGGGGCCATTTCCCTAAGCAATCAGCCCCAGCATTTT
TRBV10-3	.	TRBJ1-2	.	CAISDSSNYGYTF	TGTGCCATCAGCGACAGTTCTAACTATGGCTACACCTTC
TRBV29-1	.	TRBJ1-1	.	CSASVGAQTEAFF	TGCAGCGCGTCGGTGGGGGCGCAAACTGAAGCTTTCTTT
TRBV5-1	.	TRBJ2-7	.	CASSGQSLYEQYF	TGCGCCAGCAGTGGACAGTCTCTCTACGAGCAGTACTTC
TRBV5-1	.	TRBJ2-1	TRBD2	CASSAGGQYNEQFF	TGCGCCAGCAGCGCGGGGGGGCAATACAATGAGCAGTTCTTC
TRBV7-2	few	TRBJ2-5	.	CASSRQTYQETQYF	TGTGCCAGCAGCCGACAGACGTACCAAGAGACCCAGTACTTC
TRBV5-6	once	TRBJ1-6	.	CASSSPAGYNSPLHF	TGTGCCAGCAGCTCACCGGCAGGGTATAATTCACCCCTCCACTTT
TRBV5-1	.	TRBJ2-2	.	CASSLGLGGSDTGELFF	TGCGCCAGCAGCTTGGGTCTAGGGGGTTCGGACACCGGGGAGCTGTTTTTT
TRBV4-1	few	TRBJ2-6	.	CASSPSTGGSGANVLTF	TGCGCCAGCAGCCCCTCGACCGGGGGCTCTGGGGCCAACGTCCTGACTTTC
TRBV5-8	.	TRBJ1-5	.	CASSPRGRRGQPQHF	TGTGCCAGCAGCCCTCGGGGTCGTAGAGGTCAGCCCCAGCATTTT
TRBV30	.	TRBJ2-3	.	CAWTPTRADTQYF	TGTGCCTGGACTCCAACCAGGGCAGATACGCAGTATTTT
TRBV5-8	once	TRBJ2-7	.	CASSWGAYEQYF	TGTGCCAGCAGCTGGGGAGCCTACGAGCAGTACTTC
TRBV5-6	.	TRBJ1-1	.	CASSAWGLTNTEAFF	TGTGCCAGCAGCGCGTGGGGGCTGACGAACACTGAAGCTTTCTTT
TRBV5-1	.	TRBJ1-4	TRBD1	CASRLTGALNGKLFF	TGCGCCAGCAGGCTGACAGGGGCTTTAAATGGAAAACTGTTTTTT
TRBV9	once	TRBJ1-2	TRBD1	CASSAFSGTGAYGYTF	TGTGCCAGCAGCGCCTTCTCTGGGACAGGGGCCTATGGCTACACCTTC
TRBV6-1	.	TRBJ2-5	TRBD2	CASSGGLAGKETQYF	TGTGCCAGCAGTGGGGGACTAGCGGGGAAAGAGACCCAGTACTTC